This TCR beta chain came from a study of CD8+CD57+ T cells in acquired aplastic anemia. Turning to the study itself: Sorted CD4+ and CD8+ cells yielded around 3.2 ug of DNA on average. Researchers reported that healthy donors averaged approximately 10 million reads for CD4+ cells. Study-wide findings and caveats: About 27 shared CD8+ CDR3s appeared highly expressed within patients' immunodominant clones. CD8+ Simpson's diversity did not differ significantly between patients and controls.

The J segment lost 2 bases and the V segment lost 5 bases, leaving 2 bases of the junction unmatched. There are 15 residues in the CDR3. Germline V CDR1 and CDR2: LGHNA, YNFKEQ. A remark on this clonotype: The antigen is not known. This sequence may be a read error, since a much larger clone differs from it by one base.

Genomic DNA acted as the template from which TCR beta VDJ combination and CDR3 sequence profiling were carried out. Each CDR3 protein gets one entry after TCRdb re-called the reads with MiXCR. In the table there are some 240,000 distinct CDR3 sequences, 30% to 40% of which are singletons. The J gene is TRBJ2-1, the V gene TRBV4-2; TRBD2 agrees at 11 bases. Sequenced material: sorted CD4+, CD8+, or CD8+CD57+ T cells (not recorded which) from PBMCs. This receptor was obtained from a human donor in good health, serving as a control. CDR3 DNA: TGTGCCAGCAGCAATAGCGGGGGGGCCTACAATGAGCAGTTCTTC. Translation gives CASSNSGGAYNEQFF.